One TCR beta chain is described in this entry. The antigen is not known. These data come from a study of T cells in Graves' hyperthyroidism and ophthalmopathy. Study-level findings and limits: Also found in blood were most expanded thyroid clonotypes above 0.001.

What was amplified from RNA transcripts were TCR beta CDR3 regions. The HTBI set primed first-round TCR CDR3 RT-PCR. TCRdb fed the multiplex PCR reads into MiXCR, producing one record per CDR3 protein. Among roughly 570,000 distinct CDR3 sequences listed, around 46% were seen once. A patient was excluded if there was uncontrolled infection, other autoimmune disease, pregnancy or lactation. The CDR3 spans 10 residues. The V end lost 8 bases, the J end lost 7 bases, and 11 bases lay between the germline ends. The germline CDR1 and CDR2 sequences are SQVTM and ANQGSEA. This TCR came from an adult woman with Graves' disease, either hyperthyroidism or ophthalmopathy (not recorded which). Input material: peripheral blood or thyroid tissue (not recorded which). This chain connects TRBV29-1 to TRBJ1-2; D call uncertain. The CDR3 DNA sequence: TGCAGCTTAGTGGGCTTTGGCTACACCTTC. As protein: CSLVGFGYTF.